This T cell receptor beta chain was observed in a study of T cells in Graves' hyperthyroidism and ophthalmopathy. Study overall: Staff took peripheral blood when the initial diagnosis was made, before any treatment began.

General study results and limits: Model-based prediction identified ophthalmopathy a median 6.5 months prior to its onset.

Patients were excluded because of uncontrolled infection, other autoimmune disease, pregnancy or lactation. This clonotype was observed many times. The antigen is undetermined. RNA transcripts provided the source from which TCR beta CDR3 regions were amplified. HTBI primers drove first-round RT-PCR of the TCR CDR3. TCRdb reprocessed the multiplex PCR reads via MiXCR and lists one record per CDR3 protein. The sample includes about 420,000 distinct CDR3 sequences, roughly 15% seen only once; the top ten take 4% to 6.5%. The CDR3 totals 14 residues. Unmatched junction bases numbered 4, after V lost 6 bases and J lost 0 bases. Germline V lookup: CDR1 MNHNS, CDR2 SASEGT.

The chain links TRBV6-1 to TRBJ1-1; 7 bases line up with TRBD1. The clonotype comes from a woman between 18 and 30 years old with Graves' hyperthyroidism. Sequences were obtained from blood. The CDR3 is CASRLGQLNTEAFF. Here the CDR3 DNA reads TGTGCCAGCAGGCTGGGACAGTTGAACACTGAAGCTTTCTTT.